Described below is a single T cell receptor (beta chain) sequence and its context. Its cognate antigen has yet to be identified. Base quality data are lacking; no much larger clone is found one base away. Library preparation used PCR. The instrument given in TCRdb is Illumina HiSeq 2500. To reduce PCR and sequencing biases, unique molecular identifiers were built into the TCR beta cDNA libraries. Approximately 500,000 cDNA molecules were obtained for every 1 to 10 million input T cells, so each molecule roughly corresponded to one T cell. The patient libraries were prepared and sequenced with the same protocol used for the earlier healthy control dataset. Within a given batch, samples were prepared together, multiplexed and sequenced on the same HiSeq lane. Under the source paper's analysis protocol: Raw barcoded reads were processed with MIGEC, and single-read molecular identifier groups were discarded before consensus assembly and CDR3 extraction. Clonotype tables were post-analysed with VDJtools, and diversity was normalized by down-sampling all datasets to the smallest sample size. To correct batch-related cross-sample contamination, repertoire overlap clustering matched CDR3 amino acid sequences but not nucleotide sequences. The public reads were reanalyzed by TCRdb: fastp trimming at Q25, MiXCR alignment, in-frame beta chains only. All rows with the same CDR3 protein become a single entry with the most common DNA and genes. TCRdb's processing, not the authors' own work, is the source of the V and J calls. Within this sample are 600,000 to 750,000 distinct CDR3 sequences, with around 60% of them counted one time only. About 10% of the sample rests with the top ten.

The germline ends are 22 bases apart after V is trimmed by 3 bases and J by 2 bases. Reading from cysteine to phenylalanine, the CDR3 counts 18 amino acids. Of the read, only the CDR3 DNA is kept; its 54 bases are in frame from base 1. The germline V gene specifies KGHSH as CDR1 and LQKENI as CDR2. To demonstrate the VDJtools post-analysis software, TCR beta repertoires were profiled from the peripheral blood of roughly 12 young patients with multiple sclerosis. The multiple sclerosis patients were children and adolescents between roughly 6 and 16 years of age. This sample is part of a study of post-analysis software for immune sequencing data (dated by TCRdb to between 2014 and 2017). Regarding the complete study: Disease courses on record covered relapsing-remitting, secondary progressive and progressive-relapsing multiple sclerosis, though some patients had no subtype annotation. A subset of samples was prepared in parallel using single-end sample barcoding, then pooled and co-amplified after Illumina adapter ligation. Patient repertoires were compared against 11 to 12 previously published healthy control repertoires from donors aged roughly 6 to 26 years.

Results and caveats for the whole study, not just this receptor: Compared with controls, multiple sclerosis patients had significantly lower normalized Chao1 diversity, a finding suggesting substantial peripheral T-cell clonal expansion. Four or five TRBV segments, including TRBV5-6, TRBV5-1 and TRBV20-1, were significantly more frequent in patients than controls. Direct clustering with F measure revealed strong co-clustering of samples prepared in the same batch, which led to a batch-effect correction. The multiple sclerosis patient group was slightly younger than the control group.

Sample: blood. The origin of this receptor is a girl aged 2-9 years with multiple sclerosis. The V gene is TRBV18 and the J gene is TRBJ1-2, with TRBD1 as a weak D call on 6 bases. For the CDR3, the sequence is CASSPSYSGGGANYGYTF. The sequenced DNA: TGTGCCAGCTCACCGAGTTACAGTGGCGGGGGCGCCAACTATGGCTACACCTTC. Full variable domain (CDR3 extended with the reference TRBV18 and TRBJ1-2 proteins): NAGVMQNPRHLVRRRGQEARLRCSPMKGHSHVYWYRQLPEEGLKFMVYLQKENIIDESGMPKERFSAEFPKEGPSILRIQQVVRGDSAAYFCASSPSYSGGGANYGYTFGSGTRLTVV.